This T cell receptor beta chain was recovered during a study of shared clonotypes between healthy human individuals. Recent vaccinations or acute infections were absent in the healthy HIV-negative adult donors. Genomic DNA of each subset was evenly split across several immunoSEQ plates. The repertoire was sequenced with immunoSEQ multiplex PCR; TCRdb's copy has only in-frame clones and lacks some. Among more than 2,000,000 clones, more than 85% were seen once, and the ten largest hold about 0.39%. The CDR3 length is 16 residues. CDR1 and CDR2 from the germline V gene are LNHDA and SQIVND (reference sequence). V dropped 3 bases and J dropped 4 bases, with 16 bases sitting between them.

V gene TRBV19 combines with J gene TRBJ2-1; the D is unclear. This clonotype originated in a man younger than 35 in good health. Some clones in this sample may be carry-over from other donors' samples. Material: naive CD4+ T cells from PBMCs. The subset is: CD45RA+ positively selected. The CDR3 reads CASSIYRAATYNEQFF. DNA for the CDR3: TGTGCCAGTAGTATTTACCGGGCAGCTACTTACAATGAGCAGTTCTTC.